Each of the 24 T cell receptor beta chains below was sequenced from the same sample in a study of blood T cell repertoires in COVID-19 (dated by TCRdb to 2020 to 2021). Library prep was done by the immunoSEQ multiplex PCR assay. TCRdb limited this immuneACCESS table to in-frame rearrangements with V and J called. A share of clones is missing; checked studies link under half to unresolved V genes, and the rest is unexplained. The sample table shows approximately 120,000 clones, and 79% are seen once. The ten most abundant clones make up about 39% of the sample. The sample taken for sequencing was peripheral blood. All receptors derive from a man in his forties with active or convalescent COVID-19.

The J gene is TRBJ1-5, the V gene TRBV2; D might be TRBD1 (6 bases). The CDR3 spans 14 residues. CDR1 is SNHLY and CDR2 is FYNNEI in the germline V gene. The V gene lost 8 bases and the J gene lost 0 bases, with 11 bases spanning the gap. CDR3 sequence (DNA): TGTGCCAGCCAGGACAGTCTTAGCAATCAGCCCCAGCATTTT. This codes for CASQDSLSNQPQHF.

The rearrangement joins TRBV2 to TRBJ2-7; 7 bases fit TRBD2. Germline V lookup: CDR1 SNHLY, CDR2 FYNNEI. The CDR3 covers 19 residues. The junction had 17 bases not matched to a gene; V was cut back by 0 bases and J by 3 bases. The CDR3 region has the DNA TGTGCCAGCAGTGAAGCTAGTCGTGCAGGCCTAGCGGTGATCTACGAGCAGTACTTC. It codes for CASSEASRAGLAVIYEQYF.

About this clone: Relative to the germline gene, one junction end is altered; a read error may explain this. This chain uses TRBV30 with TRBJ1-1; 7 positions agree with TRBD1. Germline V lookup: CDR1 GTSNPN, CDR2 SVGIG (reference sequence). The CDR3 length is 13 residues. CDR3 in DNA: TGTGCCGGGAGCGGGACAGTGAACACTGAAGCTTTCTTT. As protein: CAGSGTVNTEAFF.

The chain has TRBV28 and TRBJ2-1; TRBD2 agrees at 12 bases. The length of the CDR3 is 15 residues. The germline CDR1 and CDR2 sequences are MDHEN and SYDVKM. Trimming cost V 4 bases and J 6 bases; bases outside gene matches: 4. CDR3 DNA: TGTGCCAGCAGTTCACTAGCGGGGGGCCTCAATGAGCAGTTCTTC. Translated, it gives CASSSLAGGLNEQFF.

A few counts support this clone. The V and J genes are TRBV3-1 (or the pseudogene TRBV3-2) and TRBJ2-6, with D maybe TRBD2 (5 bases). From germline, CDR1 is LGHDT and CDR2 YNNKEL (reference sequence). V lost 0 bases and J 0 bases, leaving 18 bases between the germline ends. The CDR3 is made up of 20 amino acids. DNA of the CDR3: TGTGCCAGCAGCCAAGATTGGAAAAGAGGGCGCCTCTCTGGGGCCAACGTCCTGACTTTC. Its translation is CASSQDWKRGRLSGANVLTF.

J is TRBJ1-6 and V is TRBV6-2 or TRBV6-3; D may be TRBD1 (6 bases). The V end was cut by 5 bases, the J end by 7 bases, with 9 bases between. This CDR3 is built from 13 residues. CDR1 MNHEY and CDR2 SVGEGT come from the germline V gene. In DNA, the CDR3 is TGTGCCAGCAGTGACAGGTTAAATTCACCCCTCCACTTT. Protein: CASSDRLNSPLHF.

This chain joins TRBV19 and TRBJ2-5; TRBD1 is a possible D gene (5 bases). The CDR3 length is 14 residues. V lost 6 bases and J lost 0, with 11 bases in between. CDR1 is LNHDA and CDR2 is SQIVND in the germline V gene (reference sequence). The CDR3 DNA reads as TGTGCCAGTAGATTGGACAATTACCAAGAGACCCAGTACTTC. This encodes CASRLDNYQETQYF. The full variable domain, in which reference TRBV19 and TRBJ2-5 provide the parts outside the CDR3, is DGGITQSPKYLFRKEGQNVTLSCEQNLNHDAMYWYRQDPGQGLRLIYYSQIVNDFQKGDIAEGYSVSREKKESFPLTVTSAQKNPTAFYLCASRLDNYQETQYFGPGTRLLVL.

This clone was observed once. The chain uses TRBV29-1 and TRBJ1-2; 10 bases fit TRBD1. Losses at the gene ends were 0 bases for V and 7 bases for J; bases not matched to a gene: 17. Germline V gene sequence: CDR1 SQVTM, CDR2 ANQGSEA. CDR3 length: 18 residues. CDR3 region: CSVEDLRRQGAMFSGYTF. DNA for the CDR3: TGCAGCGTTGAAGACCTGCGTCGACAGGGGGCGATGTTTTCTGGCTACACCTTC.

The table lists this clone with a count of one. The chain is built from TRBV6-5 and TRBJ2-2; D uncertain. The CDR3 has 13 residues. From germline, CDR1 is MNHEY and CDR2 SVGAGI. Trimming shortened V by 3 bases and J by 5 bases, and 7 bases separated the two germline ends. CDR3 sequence (DNA): TGTGCCAGCAGTTATGTTCCAACCGGGGAGCTGTTTTTT. Translation gives CASSYVPTGELFF.

V gene TRBV4-3 combines with J gene TRBJ1-2; 9 bases are a match to TRBD1. Trimming cost V 0 bases and J 6 bases; bases outside gene matches: 11. CDR3 size: 17 residues. Germline CDR1 is LGHNA and CDR2 is YSLEER. The chain's CDR3 is CASSQETVQGASHGYTF. In nucleotides, the CDR3 is TGCGCCAGCAGCCAAGAGACTGTACAGGGGGCCTCTCATGGCTACACCTTC.

The chain carries TRBV15 and TRBJ2-5; 9 positions match TRBD1. Germline V gene data show CDR1 as LNHNV and CDR2 as YYDKDF (reference sequence). Losses at the gene ends were 5 bases for V and 5 bases for J; bases not matched to a gene: 9. This CDR3 is built from 15 residues. In DNA, the CDR3 is TGTGCCACCAGCTCAGGACAGGGGAAGGTGGAGACCCAGTACTTC. As protein: CATSSGQGKVETQYF.

The rearrangement uses TRBV6-5 and TRBJ1-2; no reliable D call. Trimming stripped 0 bases from V and 2 bases from J, with 10 bases between. This CDR3 comprises 15 residues. The V gene's germline CDR1 is MNHEY and CDR2 SVGAGI. CDR3 sequence (DNA): TGTGCCAGCAGTTACTCAACCCACGGGAACTATGGCTACACCTTC. Its translation: CASSYSTHGNYGYTF.

This clone was observed a single time. The CDR3 loop reads CSAIGEGVNIQYF. DNA of the CDR3: TGCAGCGCGATCGGGGAGGGGGTAAACATTCAGTACTTC. The rearrangement links TRBV29-1 to TRBJ2-4; possible D gene TRBD2, 7 bases. Germline CDR1 and CDR2: SQVTM and ANQGSEA. This CDR3 is built from 13 residues. Trimming stripped 7 bases from V and 6 bases from J, with 16 bases between. The whole variable domain, remainder taken from reference TRBV29-1 and TRBJ2-4, is SAVISQKPSRDICQRGTSLTIQCQVDSQVTMMFWYRQQPGQSLTLIATANQGSEATYESGFVIDKFPISRPNLTFSTLTVSNMSPEDSSIYLCSAIGEGVNIQYFGAGTRLSVL.

The rearrangement uses TRBV7-2 and TRBJ1-4, with D possibly TRBD1 on 5 matching bases. The germline V and J ends were trimmed by 4 bases and 8 bases, with 11 bases remaining between them. The CDR3 spans 13 residues. Per the germline V gene, CDR1 is SGHTA and CDR2 is FQGNSA. CDR3 residues: CASSSRGYEKLFF. The CDR3 nucleotides are TGTGCCAGCAGCTCCCGGGGGTACGAAAAACTGTTTTTT. Looking up the rest from reference TRBV7-2 and TRBJ1-4 gives the full variable domain: GAGVSQSPSNKVTEKGKDVELRCDPISGHTALYWYRQSLGQGLEFLIYFQGNSAPDKSGLPSDRFSAERTGGSVSTLTIQRTQQEDSAVYLCASSSRGYEKLFFGSGTQLSVL.

This chain links TRBV5-4 with TRBJ2-2, with TRBD2 identical over 7 bases. Germline V CDR1 and CDR2: SGHNT, YYREEE (reference sequence). V trimming: 2 bases; J trimming: 9 bases; junction bases outside the gene matches: 7. This CDR3 is built from 14 residues. The CDR3 DNA reads TGTGCCAGCAGCTTCCGCGGGGGAGACAGGGAGCTGTTTTTT. It codes for CASSFRGGDRELFF.

V and J are TRBV19 and TRBJ1-4; unclear D gene. Looked up from germline, CDR1 is LNHDA and CDR2 is SQIVND (reference sequence). The length of the CDR3 is 17 residues. V was cut by 2 bases and J by 6 bases, with 19 bases left in between. CDR3 region: CASSISRVLARDEKLFF. Here the CDR3 DNA reads TGTGCCAGTAGTATATCGAGGGTACTCGCAAGGGATGAAAAACTGTTTTTT.

This rearrangement joins TRBV28 to TRBJ1-2; D call uncertain. This CDR3 spans 14 amino acids. Germline assignment: CDR1 MDHEN and CDR2 SYDVKM. V lost 5 bases and J lost 2, with 12 bases in between. The CDR3 region is CASSIAAANYGYTF. The CDR3 DNA reads as TGTGCCAGCAGTATCGCGGCGGCGAACTATGGCTACACCTTC.

This clone appeared a single time. The rearrangement joins TRBV18 to TRBJ1-2; the match to TRBD1 covers 8 bases. The CDR3 is 15 amino acids. Germline values: CDR1 KGHSH, CDR2 LQKENI. The J segment lost 1 base and the V segment lost 3 bases, leaving 4 bases of the junction unmatched. The CDR3 DNA is TGTGCCAGCTCACCGCTACAGGGGGGTAACTATGGCTACACCTTC. Residues: CASSPLQGGNYGYTF.

V gene TRBV3-1 (or the pseudogene TRBV3-2) combines with J gene TRBJ2-4; TRBD1 agrees at 11 bases. CDR1 and CDR2 from the germline V gene are LGHDT and YNNKEL (reference sequence). CDR3 size: 17 residues. The V segment lost 3 bases and the J segment 3 bases; nucleotides outside the gene matches: 7. The CDR3: CASSQIRTGGGKNIQYF. In DNA form, the CDR3 reads TGTGCCAGCAGCCAGATAAGGACAGGGGGCGGCAAAAACATTCAGTACTTC.

V usage is TRBV24-1 and J usage is TRBJ2-1; 8 bases align to TRBD2. In germline, CDR1 is KGHDR, CDR2 SFDVKD. CDR3 size: 14 residues. V lost 4 bases and J lost 5; bases outside the gene matches: 3. The DNA for the CDR3 is TGTGCCACCAGTGAGGCGGGGGGCCACAATGAGCAGTTCTTC. Translated, it gives CATSEAGGHNEQFF.

The V call is TRBV9, the J call TRBJ1-1; 9 bases are a match to TRBD1. V shed 3 bases, J shed 11 bases, and the junction held 8 bases outside the gene matches. Germline V CDR1 and CDR2: SGDLS, YYNGEE. The CDR3 is 13 residues long. CDR3 loop: CASSARQGEYAFF. CDR3 DNA sequence: TGTGCCAGCAGCGCCCGACAGGGGGAATATGCTTTCTTT.

The chain links TRBV6-5 to TRBJ2-1; D may be TRBD2 (6 bases). Germline CDR1 MNHEY, CDR2 SVGAGI. The CDR3 is 15 amino acids. V gave up 1 base and J gave up 7 bases, with 14 bases separating them. CDR3 in DNA: TGTGCCAGCAGTTACTGGGACTCTCCTACGAATGAGCAGTTCTTC. Translation gives CASSYWDSPTNEQFF.

The chain joins TRBV2 to TRBJ1-5; TRBD1 agrees at 8 bases. Germline V lookup: CDR1 SNHLY, CDR2 FYNNEI. V gave up 2 bases and J gave up 2 bases; unmatched junction bases: 5. The CDR3 has 16 amino acids. The CDR3 nucleotides read TGTGCCAGCAGTGAATGGTCGACAGGGGGCAATCAGCCCCAGCATTTT. This encodes CASSEWSTGGNQPQHF.

The chain recombines TRBV4-1 with TRBJ1-2; a weak D match, TRBD1 (6 bases). V gave up 4 bases and J gave up 6 bases, with 21 bases separating them. The CDR3 consists of 16 residues. CDR1 and CDR2 (germline): MGHRA, YSYEKL. CDR3 DNA: TGCGCCAGCAGCCCATCCCCTAGTTGGTCAGGGGATGGCTACACCTTC. It yields the protein CASSPSPSWSGDGYTF.